This T cell receptor (beta chain) was observed in a study of shared clonotypes between healthy human individuals. Clones were read by immunoSEQ multiplex PCR, and TCRdb kept only the in-frame ones, dropping some. Altogether 530,000 or so clones are present, 75% to 80% being singletons, with the ten largest covering about 12%. Germline assignment: CDR1 MNHEY and CDR2 SMNVEV (reference sequence). This CDR3 is built from 15 residues. Between the trimmed V and J ends, which lost 5 bases and 4 bases, there was a span of 12 bases. The specimen was PBMCs. The clonotype comes from a woman in her 40s in good health. Some clones in this sample may be carry-over from other donors' samples. This chain uses TRBV27 with TRBJ2-6; D call uncertain. CDR3 nucleotide sequence: TGTGCCAGCAGTCAAAACCCTCCAGGGGCCAACGTCCTGACTTTC. Translation gives CASSQNPPGANVLTF.